Presented here are 18 T cell receptor beta chains from one specimen sequenced in a study of T cell repertoires in cytomegalovirus infection. TCRdb reanalysed the reads using MiXCR and keeps one entry per CDR3 protein. Altogether roughly 500,000 distinct CDR3 sequences are present, about 44% being singletons, with the ten largest covering 35% to 50%. Their recognized antigens are unknown. Sequencing used cultured PBMCs, obtained from culture after CMV antigen stimulation. The receptors shown here come from a human donor in good health (CMV status not recorded). Some clones in this sample may be carry-over from other donors' samples.

This clonotype was counted only a few times. The rearrangement joins TRBV7-9 to TRBJ1-4, with unresolved D. The CDR3 loop spans 12 amino acids. The V gene's germline CDR1 is SEHNR and CDR2 FQNEAQ (reference sequence). The germline V and J ends were trimmed by 8 bases and 3 bases, with 7 bases remaining between them. The CDR3 coding sequence is TGTGCCAGCCGGACGGCTAATGAAAAACTGTTTTTT. It is translated as CASRTANEKLFF.

V is TRBV5-1 and J is TRBJ2-7, with TRBD2 matching over 16 bases. Per germline, CDR1 SGHRS and CDR2 YFSETQ. The length of the CDR3 is 18 residues. V shed 0 bases and J 4 bases; nucleotides not matched to a gene: 7. The CDR3 here is CASSLAGTSGGAKYEQYF. CDR3 in DNA: TGCGCCAGCAGCTTGGCCGGGACTAGCGGGGGGGCCAAGTACGAGCAGTACTTC.

This chain joins TRBV7-2 and TRBJ1-1; D is uncertain. The length of the CDR3 is 13 residues. Germline V CDR1 and CDR2: SGHTA, FQGNSA. Trimming left V 8 bases short and J 1 base short, with 11 bases between. CDR3: CASRKDGNTEAFF. CDR3 nucleotides: TGTGCCAGCCGAAAGGACGGGAACACTGAAGCTTTCTTT. The full variable domain, its missing parts supplied by reference TRBV7-2 and TRBJ1-1, is GAGVSQSPSNKVTEKGKDVELRCDPISGHTALYWYRQSLGQGLEFLIYFQGNSAPDKSGLPSDRFSAERTGGSVSTLTIQRTQQEDSAVYLCASRKDGNTEAFFGQGTRLTVV.

There are a few counts of this clonotype. The V gene is TRBV6-2 or TRBV6-3, the J gene TRBJ2-1; TRBD2 might be the D (5 bases). The CDR3 sequence is 15 residues long. From germline, CDR1 is MNHEY and CDR2 SVGEGT. Trimming stripped 4 bases from V and 3 bases from J, with 13 bases between. The CDR3 DNA follows: TGTGCCAGCAGTTCTGGCCCGACTAACTACAATGAGCAGTTCTTC. This gives the protein CASSSGPTNYNEQFF.

This clonotype has more than one count but fewer than ten. The chain couples TRBV2 to TRBJ1-5; weak D call: TRBD1 (5 bases). Germline V gene data show CDR1 as SNHLY and CDR2 as FYNNEI. Trimming pared 7 bases from V and 3 bases from J, leaving 13 bases between. The CDR3 totals 14 residues. In DNA form, the CDR3 reads TGTGCCAGCAATTGGCAGGGTGACAATCAGCCCCAGCATTTT. Its translation is CASNWQGDNQPQHF.

This clonotype was counted only a few times. The gene calls are TRBV7-9 and TRBJ1-3; D gene uncertain. From germline, CDR1 is SEHNR and CDR2 FQNEAQ (reference sequence). The length of the CDR3 is 14 residues. The V and J ends lost 3 bases and 4 bases respectively, with 10 bases between them. This chain's CDR3 is CASSFYAGGNTIYF. The DNA for the CDR3 is TGTGCCAGCAGCTTTTACGCGGGGGGAAACACCATATATTTT.

The gene calls are TRBV6-5 and TRBJ1-4; no clear D gene. V shed 5 bases and J shed 0 bases, with 10 bases lying between them. There are 15 residues in the CDR3. CDR1 and CDR2 from the germline V gene are MNHEY and SVGAGI. Here the CDR3 reads CASSGTWTTNEKLFF. In DNA form, the CDR3 reads TGTGCCAGCAGTGGCACGTGGACAACTAATGAAAAACTGTTTTTT.

This clonotype has just a few counts. The CDR3: CASSLKPGLNQPQHF. CDR3 bases: TGTGCCAGCAGCCTTAAGCCGGGCCTCAATCAGCCCCAGCATTTT. The V call is TRBV6-1, the J call TRBJ1-5; D unclear. Deletions cut 6 bases from V and 3 bases from J, with 15 bases between. The CDR3 length is 15 residues. The V gene's germline CDR1 is MNHNS and CDR2 SASEGT.

This clonotype was recorded a few times. V gene TRBV7-8 combines with J gene TRBJ1-1, with D maybe TRBD1 (5 bases). This CDR3 comprises 14 residues. Germline V gene lookup returns CDR1 SGHVS and CDR2 FQNEAQ. The germline V and J ends were trimmed by 5 bases and 5 bases, with 15 bases remaining between them. CDR3 in amino acids: CASSRGQGFTEAFF. CDR3 in DNA: TGTGCCAGCAGCCGAGGGCAGGGTTTTACTGAAGCTTTCTTT.

The genes are TRBV4-1 and TRBJ1-5; D call uncertain. V was shortened by 4 bases and J by 2 bases, with 15 bases between the two germline ends. The germline V gene encodes CDR1 MGHRA and CDR2 YSYEKL. This CDR3 has 16 residues. CDR3 bases: TGCGCCAGCAGCCCTCGCGGAGGTCGGCGCAATCAGCCCCAGCATTTT. Its translation is CASSPRGGRRNQPQHF.

This clonotype was observed a handful of times. The rearrangement joins TRBV12-3 or TRBV12-4 to TRBJ1-6, with 8 bases fitting TRBD1. The CDR3 has 14 residues. Trimming at V came to 5 bases and at J to 7 bases, leaving 4 bases not matched to a gene. The CDR3 region has the DNA TGTGCCAGCAGTCAGACAGGGGCCAATTCACCCCTCCACTTT. Protein product: CASSQTGANSPLHF.

This clonotype was observed a few times. V gene TRBV7-2 combines with J gene TRBJ2-4; D ambiguous. V was clipped by 6 bases and J by 3 bases, with 15 bases between them. Germline CDR1 reads SGHTA; CDR2 reads FQGNSA. The CDR3 is 15 amino acids. CDR3: CASSPDLLGKNIQYF. In DNA, the CDR3 is TGTGCCAGCAGTCCGGACCTACTCGGCAAAAACATTCAGTACTTC.

The chain is built from TRBV28 and TRBJ1-1, with 8 bases lining up with TRBD1. This CDR3 has 18 amino acids. Per germline, CDR1 MDHEN and CDR2 SYDVKM. J was trimmed by 5 bases and V by 11 bases; bases with no gene match: 25. The CDR3 sequence is CAVGEGRQGRLSRTEAFF. DNA for the CDR3: TGTGCCGTCGGGGAGGGGCGACAGGGGAGGTTGTCGAGGACTGAAGCTTTCTTT.

The chain has TRBV27 and TRBJ1-2; D may be TRBD1 (6 bases). Trimming removed 2 bases at V and 4 bases at J, with 17 bases between. Germline V CDR1 and CDR2: MNHEY, SMNVEV (reference sequence). This CDR3 comprises 16 residues. This CDR3 reads CASSLIGGVVGYGYTF. The DNA of the CDR3 is TGTGCCAGCAGTTTAATAGGGGGGGTTGTCGGCTATGGCTACACCTTC.

The CDR3 sequence is CASSELETQYF. The DNA for the CDR3 is TGTGCCAGCAGTGAACTTGAGACCCAGTACTTC. The chain is built from TRBV6-1 and TRBJ2-5; D remains unclear. CDR1 and CDR2 (germline): MNHNS, SASEGT. This CDR3 comprises 11 residues. The V end was cut by 2 bases, the J end by 5 bases, with 3 bases between.

The chain uses TRBV10-3 and TRBJ1-1; no definite D call. The CDR3 runs 13 residues. V was cut by 4 bases and J by 0 bases, with 6 bases left in between. In germline, CDR1 is ENHRY, CDR2 SYGVKD. CDR3 sequence (DNA): TGTGCCATCAGTGTAACCTTGAACACTGAAGCTTTCTTT. This sequence encodes CAISVTLNTEAFF.

V is TRBV7-9 and J is TRBJ2-7, with D hard to call. Germline V lookup: CDR1 SEHNR, CDR2 FQNEAQ (reference sequence). Trimming removed 3 bases from V and 4 bases from J, with 13 bases in between. The CDR3 covers 14 residues. The CDR3 spells CASSFNIHSYEQYF. For the CDR3, the DNA is TGTGCCAGCAGCTTCAACATTCACTCTTACGAGCAGTACTTC. Full variable domain (missing parts from reference TRBV7-9 and TRBJ2-7): DTGVSQNPRHKITKRGQNVTFRCDPISEHNRLYWYRQTLGQGPEFLTYFQNEAQLEKSRLLSDRFSAERPKGSFSTLEIQRTEQGDSAMYLCASSFNIHSYEQYFGPGTRLTVT.

The table lists this clonotype with a count of one. This chain links TRBV5-1 with TRBJ2-7, with a tentative D call TRBD2 (7 bases). V lost 4 bases to trimming and J lost 3 bases, with 23 bases between them. The CDR3 runs 17 residues. Germline V lookup: CDR1 SGHRS, CDR2 YFSETQ. CDR3 sequence reads: CASSPEQGGAGGYEQYF. Here the CDR3 DNA reads TGCGCCAGCAGCCCCGAGCAAGGGGGGGCCGGTGGCTACGAGCAGTACTTC. Variable domain in full (rest from reference TRBV5-1 and TRBJ2-7): KAGVTQTPRYLIKTRGQQVTLSCSPISGHRSVSWYQQTPGQGLQFLFEYFSETQRNKGNFPGRFSGRQFSNSRSEMNVSTLELGDSALYLCASSPEQGGAGGYEQYFGPGTRLTVT.